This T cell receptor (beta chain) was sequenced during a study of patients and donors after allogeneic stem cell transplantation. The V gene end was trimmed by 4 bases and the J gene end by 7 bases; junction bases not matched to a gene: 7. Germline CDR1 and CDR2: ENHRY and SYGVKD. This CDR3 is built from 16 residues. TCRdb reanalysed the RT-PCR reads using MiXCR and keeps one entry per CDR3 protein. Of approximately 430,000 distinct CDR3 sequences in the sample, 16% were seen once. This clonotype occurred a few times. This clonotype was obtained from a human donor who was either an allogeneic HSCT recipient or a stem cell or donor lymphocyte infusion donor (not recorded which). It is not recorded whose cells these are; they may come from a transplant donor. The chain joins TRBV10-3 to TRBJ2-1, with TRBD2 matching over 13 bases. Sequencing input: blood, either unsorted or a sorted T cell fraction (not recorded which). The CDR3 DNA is TGTGCCATCAGTGTGACGACTAGCGGGAGGTGGAATGAGCAGTTCTTC. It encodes CAISVTTSGRWNEQFF.